The 11 T cell receptor beta chains in this list originate from one sample, sequenced in a study of T cell responses to AZD1222 COVID-19 vaccine. The data were produced by immunoSEQ multiplex PCR, yet TCRdb's version contains in-frame clones alone and is incomplete. The table shows some 120,000 clones, with 80% to 90% occurring only once. This specimen consisted of peripheral blood, obtained on day 0 of MenACWY control vaccination. The receptor set was obtained from an adult in good health.

This sequence joins TRBV27 and TRBJ1-2; possible D gene TRBD1, 6 bases. Germline V gives CDR1 MNHEY, CDR2 SMNVEV (reference sequence). The length of the CDR3 is 12 residues. V lost 6 bases to trimming and J lost 5 bases, with 10 bases between them. The CDR3 loop is CASRGAVYGYTF. The CDR3 region has the DNA TGTGCCAGCAGGGGGGCTGTATATGGCTACACCTTC.

The V call is TRBV7-8, the J call TRBJ2-7, with TRBD1 matching 7 bases. The CDR3 totals 17 residues. In germline, CDR1 is SGHVS, CDR2 FQNEAQ. The ends lost 5 bases at V and 0 bases at J; junction bases unmatched: 13. CDR3 residues: CASSVPRDRGDSYEQYF. The CDR3 DNA is TGTGCCAGCAGCGTACCAAGGGACAGAGGGGACTCCTACGAGCAGTACTTC.

The rearrangement uses TRBV21-1 and TRBJ2-1; the tabulated D call, TRBD2, remains unverified against the DNA. TRBV21-1 constitutes a pseudogene. CDR3 length equals 14 residues. The CDR3 region is CASSKWERGPEQFF. The CDR3 DNA follows: TGTGCCAGCAGCAAATGGGAGCGGGGGCCTGAGCAGTTCTTC.

This clone was detected a few times. V usage is TRBV2 and J usage is TRBJ2-7; 8 bases align to TRBD1. V lost 7 bases, J lost 7 bases, and 6 bases stayed unmatched. The CDR3 extends over 12 amino acids. Germline V gene lookup returns CDR1 SNHLY and CDR2 FYNNEI. CDR3 region: CASTQGAREQYF. CDR3 nucleotide sequence: TGTGCCAGCACCCAGGGGGCGCGGGAGCAGTACTTC. Looking up the rest from reference TRBV2 and TRBJ2-7 gives the full variable domain: EPEVTQTPSHQVTQMGQEVILRCVPISNHLYFYWYRQILGQKVEFLVSFYNNEISEKSEIFDDQFSVERPDGSNFTLKIRSTKLEDSAMYFCASTQGAREQYFGPGTRLTVT.

This clone occurred once. The chain is built from TRBV28 and TRBJ2-7, with 9 nucleotides matching TRBD2. Germline V gene sequence: CDR1 MDHEN, CDR2 SYDVKM. The CDR3 is made up of 18 amino acids. The V gene end was trimmed by 2 bases and the J gene end by 2 bases; junction bases not matched to a gene: 13. In DNA, the CDR3 is TGTGCCAGCAGTTTACGGTGGCTAGCGGGAAGAGGGACCTACGAGCAGTACTTC. Translating it yields CASSLRWLAGRGTYEQYF.

The chain joins TRBV5-8 to TRBJ2-1; D remains unclear. V shed 0 bases and J shed 7 bases, with 5 bases lying between them. This CDR3 spans 12 amino acids. Germline-derived CDR1 and CDR2 are SGHTS and YDEGEE. The CDR3 reads CASSLVINEQFF. CDR3 sequence (DNA): TGTGCCAGCAGCTTGGTGATAAATGAGCAGTTCTTC.

This chain links TRBV9 with TRBJ2-7, with TRBD2 matching over 8 bases. CDR3 length equals 15 residues. V dropped 4 bases and J dropped 5; count of bases not matched to a gene: 11. The germline V gene has CDR1 SGDLS and CDR2 YYNGEE. The CDR3 protein is CASSYTGTRGDEQYF. The CDR3 nucleotides are TGTGCCAGCAGCTATACCGGGACTAGAGGAGACGAGCAGTACTTC.

This chain uses TRBV6-2 or TRBV6-3 with TRBJ2-2; D is ambiguous. Trimming took off 4 bases at V and 5 bases at J, with 2 bases between the two ends. Germline V CDR1 and CDR2: MNHEY, SVGEGT. CDR3 size: 11 residues. The CDR3 region is CASSWTGELFF. CDR3 nucleotide sequence: TGTGCCAGCAGTTGGACCGGGGAGCTGTTTTTT.

The rearrangement joins TRBV7-3 to TRBJ2-2, with D unresolved. Between the trimmed V and J ends, which lost 4 bases and 4 bases, there was a span of 7 bases. CDR1 is SGHTA, CDR2 FQGTGA, per germline. The CDR3 contains 13 residues. Here the CDR3 reads CASSSTGTGELFF. CDR3 DNA: TGTGCCAGCAGCTCCACGGGCACCGGGGAGCTGTTTTTT.

The chain uses TRBV7-9 and TRBJ1-4, with a tentative D call TRBD1 (5 bases). This CDR3 spans 12 amino acids. V gave up 1 base and J gave up 8 bases, with 5 bases separating them. CDR1 is SEHNR and CDR2 is FQNEAQ in the germline V gene (reference sequence). This CDR3 is CASSLGDEKLFF. CDR3 DNA: TGTGCCAGCAGCTTAGGGGACGAAAAACTGTTTTTT.

This rearrangement joins TRBV4-2 to TRBJ1-1; D is unclear. The length of the CDR3 is 14 residues. Germline V CDR1 and CDR2: LGHNA, YNFKEQ. V was shortened by 3 bases and J by 1 base, with 9 bases between the two germline ends. In DNA, the CDR3 is TGTGCCAGCAGCCAGGCCGGGAGGAACACTGAAGCTTTCTTT. It codes for CASSQAGRNTEAFF.